Shown below are 13 T cell receptor beta chains from a single sample sequenced in a study of persistence of HIV-infected CD4 T cells (TCRdb year 2020). The immunoSEQ hsTCRB assay version 4 in survey mode was used to sequence TCRbeta repertoires from genomic DNA. TCRdb's version of the immuneACCESS table is confined to in-frame rearrangements and falls short of the full clone set. An unresolved V gene accounts for under half of the shortfall where checked; the remainder is of unknown origin. In all, the sample holds tens of thousands of clones, and 65% to 85% of those were seen once. Roughly 1.5% of the sample is held by the ten biggest clonotypes. Their antigen targets remain unknown. Per the publication, the treatment or condition label means: suppressive antiretroviral therapy. Lysates of CMV-infected fibroblasts at roughly 10 ug/mL were used to stimulate the cells. Memory CD4+ T cells that did not respond, being CD40L-negative, CD69-negative and CD45RO-high, were sorted as memory populations depleted of antigen-responding cells.

The source material was CD4+ T cells sorted from PBMCs after approximately 20-hour stimulation, sampled from a patient who received antiretroviral therapy. This sample's cell subset or site label indicates: CD40L-CD69- CD45RO-high memory CD4 T cells not responding to CMV lysate. All receptors derive from an adult man with HIV who was CMV-seropositive.

The chain uses TRBV10-2 and TRBJ1-4; 8 bases match TRBD1. The CDR3 loop spans 13 amino acids. The trim removed 6 bases at V and 8 bases at J, leaving 5 bases unmatched. The V gene's germline CDR1 is WSHSY and CDR2 SAAADI. In nucleotides, the CDR3 is TGCGCCAGCAGCGGACAGGGAGGAGAAAAACTGTTTTTT. Translating it yields CASSGQGGEKLFF.

The rearrangement joins TRBV13 to TRBJ1-1, with D uncertain. V was cut by 5 bases and J by 1 base, with 8 bases left in between. The CDR3 spans 13 residues. Germline CDR1 is PRHDT and CDR2 is FYEKMQ (reference sequence). CDR3 protein: CASSRRGNTEAFF. CDR3 nucleotides: TGTGCCAGCAGCAGACGGGGGAACACTGAAGCTTTCTTT.

The chain employs TRBV6-2 or TRBV6-3 and TRBJ1-1, with TRBD1 matching 7 bases. V shed 4 bases, J shed 4 bases, and the junction held 9 bases outside the gene matches. The CDR3 extends over 15 amino acids. Germline V lookup: CDR1 MNHEY, CDR2 SVGEGT. The CDR3 DNA reads TGTGCCAGCAGTTCACCCTACAGGGGTGGCACTGAAGCTTTCTTT. Residues: CASSSPYRGGTEAFF.

CDR3 amino acids: CASKEQGVPYEQYF. The DNA of the CDR3 is TGTGCCAGTAAGGAACAGGGGGTCCCCTACGAGCAGTACTTC. The gene calls are TRBV5-4 and TRBJ2-7, with TRBD1 matching 8 bases. V shed 8 bases, J shed 2 bases, and the junction held 9 bases outside the gene matches. The CDR3 consists of 14 residues. Germline V lookup: CDR1 SGHNT, CDR2 YYREEE (reference sequence).

This clone was counted only a few times. The chain recombines TRBV5-6 with TRBJ2-2; TRBD1 matches 9 bases. V was pared by 6 bases and J by 1 base, with 4 bases of the junction left unmatched. This CDR3 has 15 residues. Germline lookup yields CDR1 SGHDT and CDR2 YYEEEE. CDR3 coding DNA: TGTGCCAGCATGGACAGGGGATTGAACACCGGGGAGCTGTTTTTT. Its protein product is CASMDRGLNTGELFF.

This clone has only one observation. In nucleotides, the CDR3 is TGTGCCAGCTCACCGCTGAGGGGTCTTAACACTGAAGCTTTCTTT. Its protein product is CASSPLRGLNTEAFF. The rearrangement joins TRBV18 to TRBJ1-1; TRBD1 might be the D (5 bases). CDR3 size: 15 residues. The germline CDR1 and CDR2 sequences are KGHSH and LQKENI. V was clipped by 3 bases and J by 2 bases, with 13 bases between them.

The rearrangement uses TRBV6-1 and TRBJ1-1; 9 bases agree with TRBD1. CDR1 and CDR2 (germline): MNHNS, SASEGT. The CDR3 runs 16 residues. J was trimmed by 1 base and V by 4 bases; bases with no gene match: 7. The CDR3: CASSGRQGVTNTEAFF. The CDR3, as DNA: TGTGCCAGCAGTGGCCGACAGGGGGTGACGAACACTGAAGCTTTCTTT.

V usage is TRBV7-2 and J usage is TRBJ2-7, with 12 bases that match TRBD2. This CDR3 comprises 15 residues. Losses at the gene ends were 0 bases for V and 4 bases for J; bases not matched to a gene: 1. Germline assignment: CDR1 SGHTA and CDR2 FQGNSA. DNA for the CDR3: TGTGCCAGCAGCTTAGCGACTAGCGGGGGTTACGAGCAGTACTTC. Residues: CASSLATSGGYEQYF.

The chain employs TRBV6-4 and TRBJ2-3; 10 nucleotides match TRBD2. CDR3 length: 15 residues. In germline, CDR1 is MRHNA, CDR2 SNTAGT. Trimming at V came to 5 bases and at J to 1 base, leaving 3 bases not matched to a gene. CDR3 loop: CASSFGTSGTDTQYF. The CDR3 DNA is TGTGCCAGCAGTTTCGGGACTAGCGGCACAGATACGCAGTATTTT.

The chain has TRBV24-1 and TRBJ2-3; 7 bases align to TRBD1. V dropped 4 bases and J dropped 1; count of bases not matched to a gene: 4. The CDR3 extends over 15 amino acids. Germline CDR1 KGHDR, CDR2 SFDVKD. CDR3 in amino acids: CATSDPGQGTDTQYF. The CDR3 region has the DNA TGTGCCACCAGTGACCCCGGACAGGGCACAGATACGCAGTATTTT.

The count of this clone is one. The chain joins TRBV5-4 to TRBJ1-6; possible D gene TRBD1, 5 bases. The germline V and J ends were trimmed by 5 bases and 7 bases, with 10 bases remaining between them. Germline loops: CDR1 SGHNT, CDR2 YYREEE (reference sequence). The CDR3 consists of 13 residues. The CDR3, as DNA: TGTGCCAGCAGTGGGACGGTGAATTCACCCCTCCACTTT. Protein sequence: CASSGTVNSPLHF.

This rearrangement joins TRBV28 to TRBJ2-1, with TRBD2 matching over 12 bases. The germline V gene encodes CDR1 MDHEN and CDR2 SYDVKM. CDR3 length: 17 residues. After removal of 4 bases from V and 4 bases from J, the junction contained 8 bases not matched to a gene. The CDR3 bases are TGTGCCAGCAGTTCACCCACTAGCGGGGGGTCTTACAATGAGCAGTTCTTC. Its translation: CASSSPTSGGSYNEQFF.

The sample holds a few counts of this clone. This chain joins TRBV2 and TRBJ1-6, with D unclear. The CDR3 spans 15 residues. V was trimmed by 3 bases and J by 5 bases, leaving 11 bases between them. The germline V gene has CDR1 SNHLY and CDR2 FYNNEI. This CDR3 is CASSDGFSNNSPLHF. The CDR3 region has the DNA TGTGCCAGCAGTGATGGGTTTTCAAATAATTCACCCCTCCACTTT.